The T cell receptor beta chain described here comes from a study of CD8 T cells in ankylosing spondylitis. This clonotype was picked up many times. Its antigen is unidentified. Library preparation for TCR beta used quantitative 5'-RACE with molecular barcodes. From the 5' RACE reads, TCRdb called clonotypes with MiXCR, one entry per CDR3 protein. The sample lists approximately 180,000 distinct CDR3 sequences, over 15% occurring once. General observations from the study: The clones that were linked to disease were reported to be significantly enriched in matched synovial fluid samples from ankylosing spondylitis patients. Disease-linked clones proved CD8+ and comparatively uncommon in peripheral blood. Eight highly homologous variants made up a TCR beta motif, and this motif appeared characteristic of ankylosing spondylitis blood.

This CDR3 spans 14 amino acids. The ends were cut back, 5 bases at V and 9 bases at J, with 20 bases in the middle. The source of this sequence is a male donor under 35 with ankylosing spondylitis or in good health (not recorded which). The rearrangement links TRBV12-3 or TRBV12-4 to TRBJ2-7; D could derive from TRBD1 or TRBD2 (5 bases each). Material for sequencing was blood, either unsorted or a sorted T cell fraction (not recorded which). The chain's CDR3 is CASSHRDPILGQYF. As DNA, the CDR3 is TGTGCCAGCAGTCACCGGGACCCCATCTTGGGGCAGTACTTC.